One and the same sample provided the 15 T cell receptor beta chains below, sequenced in a study of OX40 agonist ivuxolimab in advanced cancers. The data were produced by immunoSEQ multiplex PCR, yet TCRdb's version contains in-frame clones alone and is incomplete. The repertoire holds around 82,000 clones, 88% seen once, with about 0.78% in the top ten. This material consisted of CD4+ or CD8+ T cells sorted from blood, taken in a trial of the OX40 agonist ivuxolimab. Source of these receptors: an adult with an advanced solid tumor such as melanoma, head and neck, liver or kidney cancer.

The chain is built from TRBV29-1 and TRBJ2-7; 9 bases match TRBD2. Germline V lookup: CDR1 SQVTM, CDR2 ANQGSEA. This CDR3 has 11 amino acids. The CDR3 sequence: CGASGDGEQYF. The DNA for the CDR3 is TGCGGGGCTAGCGGGGATGGAGAGCAGTACTTC.

This sequence joins TRBV5-7 and TRBJ2-7; D call uncertain. TRBV5-7 is given ORF status, its function remaining uncertain. The CDR3 is 14 amino acids. Trimming shortened V by 3 bases and J by 2 bases, and 12 bases separated the two germline ends. CDR3 sequence: CASSSGVFTYEQYF. CDR3 in DNA: TGTGCCAGCAGCTCTGGGGTTTTTACCTACGAGCAGTACTTC.

V is TRBV4-3 and J is TRBJ2-2; D not certain. The CDR3 has 17 residues. Trimming cost V 0 bases and J 0 bases, with 11 bases left between them. Germline V lookup: CDR1 LGHNA, CDR2 YSLEER. In DNA form, the CDR3 reads TGCGCCAGCAGCCAAGACGCATTCTTTGCGAACACCGGGGAGCTGTTTTTT. It codes for CASSQDAFFANTGELFF.

In its sample, this clone was seen once. V is TRBV28 and J is TRBJ2-3; D not certain. There are 13 residues in the CDR3. Germline CDR1 reads MDHEN; CDR2 reads SYDVKM. V lost 4 bases and J lost 9, with 14 bases in between. Here the CDR3 reads CASSSYNAGTQYF. CDR3 DNA: TGTGCCAGCAGTTCCTATAACGCCGGGACGCAGTATTTT.

The J gene is TRBJ2-2, the V gene TRBV11-2, with D perhaps TRBD2 (7 bases). Germline CDR1 reads SGHAT; CDR2 reads FQNNGV. There are 17 residues in the CDR3. The V end was cut by 3 bases, the J end by 7 bases, with 21 bases between. CDR3 bases: TGTGCCAGCAGCTTCCGGGGGGCGCAGGGTACGGGCGGGGAGCTGTTTTTT. This sequence encodes CASSFRGAQGTGGELFF.

Points on this clone: Germline and junction disagree at one end, which may indicate a read error. The chain links TRBV29-1 to TRBJ1-1; no clear D gene. The CDR3 runs to 10 residues. The V gene's germline CDR1 is SQVTM and CDR2 ANQGSEA. DNA of the CDR3: TGCAGCGTTGAGAACAGTGAAGCTTTCTTT. Translation gives CSVENSEAFF.

This chain uses TRBV7-6 with TRBJ2-5; D gene uncertain. V gave up 0 bases and J gave up 1 base, with 3 bases separating them. The CDR3 covers 13 residues. Germline CDR1 and CDR2: SGHVS and FNYEAQ. The CDR3 here is CASSLARQETQYF. DNA for the CDR3: TGTGCCAGCAGCTTAGCACGCCAAGAGACCCAGTACTTC.

The chain links TRBV7-9 to TRBJ2-1; D is unresolved. V lost 2 bases and J 0 bases, leaving 11 bases between the germline ends. Germline-derived CDR1 and CDR2 are SEHNR and FQNEAQ (reference sequence). The CDR3 consists of 16 residues. The CDR3 is CASSLMGQSSYNEQFF. In nucleotides, the CDR3 is TGTGCCAGCAGCTTAATGGGTCAGAGCTCCTACAATGAGCAGTTCTTC.

The chain uses TRBV30 and TRBJ1-5, with D tentatively TRBD1 (5 bases). Germline CDR1 and CDR2: GTSNPN and SVGIG (reference sequence). Trimming took 1 base from V and 2 from J, leaving 15 bases between them. The CDR3 is 16 residues long. The CDR3 sequence: CAWSDPRARGNQPQHF. The CDR3 nucleotides read TGTGCCTGGAGTGATCCCAGGGCGAGAGGCAATCAGCCCCAGCATTTT.

This sequence joins TRBV28 and TRBJ2-1, with D uncertain. The CDR3 loop spans 11 amino acids. V gave up 8 bases and J gave up 3 bases, with 5 bases separating them. Germline CDR1 and CDR2: MDHEN and SYDVKM. CDR3 loop: CASDNYNEQFF. The CDR3, as DNA: TGTGCCAGCGACAACTACAATGAGCAGTTCTTC.

In this sample, this clone turned up a few times. The CDR3: CASSLDLGGYGYTF. In DNA, the CDR3 is TGCGCCAGCAGCTTGGACCTGGGAGGCTATGGCTACACCTTC. The chain couples TRBV5-1 to TRBJ1-2; D remains ambiguous. V was shortened by 0 bases and J by 4 bases, with 10 bases between the two germline ends. The germline CDR1 and CDR2 sequences are SGHRS and YFSETQ. The CDR3 covers 14 residues.

In this sample, this clone turned up once. The chain carries TRBV10-3 and TRBJ2-5; D is ambiguous. The CDR3 loop spans 14 amino acids. The V end lost 4 bases, the J end lost 5 bases, and 14 bases lay between the germline ends. Germline lookup yields CDR1 ENHRY and CDR2 SYGVKD. This CDR3 reads CAISGSRAQETQYF. CDR3 DNA: TGTGCCATCAGTGGAAGCCGGGCCCAGGAGACCCAGTACTTC.

V usage is TRBV5-4 and J usage is TRBJ2-7, with D perhaps TRBD2 (6 bases). Germline CDR1 is SGHNT and CDR2 is YYREEE (reference sequence). V lost 4 bases and J lost 0, with 17 bases in between. The CDR3 covers 16 residues. CDR3 sequence reads: CASSTRRGRVSYEQYF. In DNA, the CDR3 is TGTGCCAGCAGCACTAGGAGGGGCAGGGTCTCCTACGAGCAGTACTTC.

The chain joins TRBV5-4 to TRBJ2-1, with 11 bases fitting TRBD1. Trimming cost V 4 bases and J 2 bases; bases outside gene matches: 17. From germline, CDR1 is SGHNT and CDR2 YYREEE (reference sequence). The CDR3 length is 20 residues. CDR3 region: CASSSLRTGGIFSAYNEQFF. CDR3 nucleotide sequence: TGTGCCAGCAGCAGTCTTAGGACAGGGGGCATATTTAGCGCCTACAATGAGCAGTTCTTC.

V gene TRBV28 combines with J gene TRBJ1-1; D ambiguous. This CDR3 region has 14 residues. V dropped 2 bases and J dropped 4 bases, with 11 bases sitting between them. Germline assignment: CDR1 MDHEN and CDR2 SYDVKM. For the CDR3, the DNA is TGTGCCAGCAGTTTAACTGCGGGGAGCACTGAAGCTTTCTTT. Translated, it gives CASSLTAGSTEAFF.